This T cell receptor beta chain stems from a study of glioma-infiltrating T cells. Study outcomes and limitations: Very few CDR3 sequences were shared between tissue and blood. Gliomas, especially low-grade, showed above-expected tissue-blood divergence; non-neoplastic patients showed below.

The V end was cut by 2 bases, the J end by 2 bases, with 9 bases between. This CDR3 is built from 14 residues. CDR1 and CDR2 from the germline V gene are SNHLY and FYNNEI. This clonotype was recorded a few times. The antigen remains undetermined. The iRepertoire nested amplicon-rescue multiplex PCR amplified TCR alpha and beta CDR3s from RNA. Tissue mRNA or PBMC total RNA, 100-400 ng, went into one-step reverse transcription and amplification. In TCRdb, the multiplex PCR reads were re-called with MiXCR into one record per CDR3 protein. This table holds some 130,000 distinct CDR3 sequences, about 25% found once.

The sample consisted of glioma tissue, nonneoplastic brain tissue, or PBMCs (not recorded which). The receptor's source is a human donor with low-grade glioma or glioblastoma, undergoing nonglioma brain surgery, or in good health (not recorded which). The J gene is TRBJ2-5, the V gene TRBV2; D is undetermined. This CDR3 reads CASSERQVQETQYF. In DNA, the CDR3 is TGTGCCAGCAGTGAAAGGCAGGTACAAGAGACCCAGTACTTC.